What follows is one T cell receptor beta chain and its context. Its specificity is not known. Germline-derived CDR1 and CDR2 are SGHDT and YYEEEE. The V end was cut by 2 bases, the J end by 4 bases, with 21 bases between. The CDR3 is made up of 17 amino acids. This record belongs to a study of T cell responses to AZD1222 COVID-19 vaccine. General study results and limits: With two AZD1222 doses given, Spike-specific TCR breadth and depth both rose.

TCRdb keeps only in-frame clones here, not all; method: immunoSEQ multiplex PCR. This table has about 90,000 clones, about 87% appearing once. This clonotype was obtained from an adult in good health. Here the sequenced sample was peripheral blood, taken on day 0 of AZD1222 vaccination. The chain employs TRBV5-6 and TRBJ1-1; D ambiguous. CDR3 amino acids: CASSFIPGSKGGTEAFF. As DNA, the CDR3 is TGTGCCAGCAGCTTTATCCCAGGCAGCAAAGGCGGCACTGAAGCTTTCTTT. Supplemented by reference TRBV5-6 and TRBJ1-1, the full variable domain reads DAGVTQSPTHLIKTRGQQVTLRCSPKSGHDTVSWYQQALGQGPQFIFQYYEEEERQRGNFPDRFSGHQFPNYSSELNVNALLLGDSALYLCASSFIPGSKGGTEAFFGQGTRLTVV.